These 32 T cell receptor beta chains share one sample of origin, sequenced in a study of post-analysis software for immune sequencing data. Libraries were made from TCR beta cDNA, and they carried unique molecular identifiers. TCRdb reprocessed the PCR reads with MiXCR, giving one entry per CDR3 protein. The sample carries 750,000 to 950,000 distinct CDR3 sequences, about 50% recorded once. Study-level points and caveats: Patients showed TRBV5-6, TRBV5-1 and TRBV20-1 among five TRBV segments more frequent than in controls.

For these receptors, no antigen is known. The sequenced material came from blood. Receptors were obtained from a girl aged 10-17 years with multiple sclerosis.

The chain has TRBV12-3 or TRBV12-4 and TRBJ2-3; D could derive from TRBD1 or TRBD2 (5 bases each). The CDR3 runs to 15 residues. Trimming took off 6 bases at V and 1 base at J, with 14 bases between the two ends. CDR3 nucleotide sequence: TGTGCCAGCAGGGGGACCCCCAAAGGCACAGATACGCAGTATTTT. Its translation: CASRGTPKGTDTQYF.

This chain joins TRBV29-1 and TRBJ2-1; 9 bases align to TRBD2. Germline loops: CDR1 SQVTM, CDR2 ANQGSEA. Trimming at V came to 5 bases and at J to 8 bases, leaving 7 bases not matched to a gene. The CDR3 covers 13 residues. CDR3 sequence (DNA): TGCAGCGTTCCGGGACTAGCCCTCTATGAGCAGTTCTTC. This encodes CSVPGLALYEQFF.

The chain has TRBV6-1 and TRBJ1-4; TRBD1 aligns across 9 bases. Per the germline V gene, CDR1 is MNHNS and CDR2 is SASEGT. V lost 6 bases, J lost 8 bases, and 16 bases stayed unmatched. The CDR3 sequence is 17 residues long. The CDR3 loop reads CASSPEGQGWNGEKLFF. CDR3 bases: TGTGCCAGCAGCCCCGAAGGACAGGGGTGGAATGGAGAAAAACTGTTTTTT.

This clonotype has only a few counts. The chain uses TRBV6-1 and TRBJ1-2; the match to TRBD1 covers 10 bases. The CDR3 sequence is 16 residues long. Germline V CDR1 and CDR2: MNHNS, SASEGT. V shed 6 bases and J 4 bases; nucleotides not matched to a gene: 11. The chain's CDR3 is CASRGQGVTAFYGYTF. The DNA for the CDR3 is TGTGCCAGCAGAGGACAGGGGGTGACAGCCTTCTATGGCTACACCTTC.

The chain links TRBV20-1 to TRBJ2-7; 12 bases align to TRBD2. This CDR3 spans 14 amino acids. V gave up 6 bases and J gave up 0 bases; unmatched junction bases: 3. In germline, CDR1 is DFQATT, CDR2 SNEGSKA (reference sequence). The CDR3 region is CSAGTSGRSYEQYF. The CDR3 nucleotides are TGCAGTGCCGGGACTAGCGGGCGCTCCTACGAGCAGTACTTC.

The V and J genes are TRBV27 and TRBJ2-1; 8 nucleotides agree with TRBD2. Unmatched junction bases numbered 11, after V lost 0 bases and J lost 7 bases. Germline V gives CDR1 MNHEY, CDR2 SMNVEV (reference sequence). CDR3 length equals 17 residues. The CDR3 here is CASSLSGRAGVLNEQFF. The CDR3 region has the DNA TGTGCCAGCAGTTTATCGGGGCGAGCGGGAGTCTTAAATGAGCAGTTCTTC.

This clonotype was picked up a small number of times. The chain recombines TRBV7-2 with TRBJ1-2; D not certain. Trimming cost V 2 bases and J 5 bases, with 15 bases left between them. The V gene's germline CDR1 is SGHTA and CDR2 FQGNSA. The CDR3 length is 15 residues. CDR3 bases: TGTGCCAGCAGCTTAACTGCCCTAGGGTGGTATGGCTACACCTTC. This translates into CASSLTALGWYGYTF.

The table lists this clonotype with a few counts. The genes are TRBV12-5 and TRBJ2-5; D may be TRBD1 (6 bases). The V gene's germline CDR1 is LGHNT and CDR2 FRNRAP. The CDR3 covers 12 residues. V dropped 4 bases and J dropped 9 bases, with 12 bases sitting between them. CDR3 DNA sequence: TGTGCTAGTGGTTCAACACAGGGACCCCAGTACTTC. It codes for CASGSTQGPQYF.

The chain carries TRBV4-1 and TRBJ1-2, with D maybe TRBD1 (6 bases). Germline loops: CDR1 MGHRA, CDR2 YSYEKL. The CDR3 extends over 15 amino acids. The V and J ends lost 1 base and 4 bases respectively, with 13 bases between them. DNA for the CDR3: TGCGCCAGCAGCCAAGGAAGTGGACAGATCTATGGCTACACCTTC. It yields the protein CASSQGSGQIYGYTF.

With regard to this clonotype: One end of the junction fails to match germline, which may point to a read error. The chain employs TRBV5-1 and TRBJ1-1; D is uncertain. CDR3 length: 15 residues. Germline CDR1 reads SGHRS; CDR2 reads YFSETQ. CDR3 amino acids: CASSLVWGMNTGAFF. The DNA for the CDR3 is TGCGCCAGCAGCTTGGTGTGGGGAATGAACACTGGAGCTTTCTTT.

This rearrangement joins TRBV6-6 to TRBJ2-5, with D tentatively TRBD2 (6 bases). The CDR3 has 15 residues. Germline V CDR1 and CDR2: MNHNY, SVGAGI (reference sequence). The germline V and J ends were trimmed by 5 bases and 1 base, with 14 bases remaining between them. DNA for the CDR3: TGTGCCAGCAGTAAGGGACTGGCGCTCCAAGAGACCCAGTACTTC. Its translation is CASSKGLALQETQYF.

This clonotype has more than one count but fewer than ten. V is TRBV29-1 and J is TRBJ2-5; 9 nucleotides match TRBD1. Looked up from germline, CDR1 is SQVTM and CDR2 is ANQGSEA. This CDR3 contains 14 residues. Germline trimming cut 7 bases from V and 2 bases from J; bases unmatched to any gene: 8. The CDR3 DNA reads TGCAGCGCCCTAACAGGGGGCACTCAAGAGACCCAGTACTTC. Translation gives CSALTGGTQETQYF.

The chain is built from TRBV5-1 and TRBJ2-5; 10 positions agree with TRBD2. This CDR3 has 16 amino acids. Germline values: CDR1 SGHRS, CDR2 YFSETQ. The trim removed 0 bases at V and 1 base at J, leaving 3 bases unmatched. CDR3 in DNA: TGCGCCAGCAGCTTGGCAGCGGGGGGGCTCCAAGAGACCCAGTACTTC. Its protein is CASSLAAGGLQETQYF.

This clonotype was counted between two and nine times. CDR3 loop: CASSPGPGTGSYEQYF. CDR3 coding DNA: TGTGCCAGCAGTCCCGGCCCCGGGACAGGGTCGTACGAGCAGTACTTC. This chain uses TRBV27 with TRBJ2-7, with 9 bases aligning to TRBD1. With V trimmed by 5 bases and J by 4 bases, 12 bases remained unmatched. Germline V gene data show CDR1 as MNHEY and CDR2 as SMNVEV (reference sequence). This CDR3 comprises 16 residues.

The chain couples TRBV7-6 to TRBJ2-3, with 8 bases identical to TRBD2. The CDR3 extends over 14 amino acids. Germline V gene sequence: CDR1 SGHVS, CDR2 FNYEAQ. Trimming took 5 bases from V and 4 from J; bases not matched to a gene: 5. DNA of the CDR3: TGTGCCAGCAGCCCGGGGGGGGCAGCAGATACGCAGTATTTT. It specifies CASSPGGAADTQYF.

This clonotype has just a few counts. The genes are TRBV6-5 and TRBJ2-1, with D possibly being TRBD2 (6 bases). Germline loops: CDR1 MNHEY, CDR2 SVGAGI. V was clipped by 5 bases and J by 2 bases, with 13 bases between them. The CDR3 totals 15 residues. DNA of the CDR3: TGTGCCAGCAGTCCTAGACTAGTGACCTACAATGAGCAGTTCTTC. Amino acid sequence: CASSPRLVTYNEQFF.

The chain uses TRBV24-1 and TRBJ2-7; 7 bases are a match to TRBD1. The germline gives CDR1 KGHDR, CDR2 SFDVKD. V lost 4 bases to trimming and J lost 3 bases; unmatched junction nucleotides: 11. This CDR3 is 16 amino acids long. In DNA form, the CDR3 reads TGTGCCACCAGTGACCACACAGGGGCGACGGGCTACGAGCAGTACTTC. It encodes CATSDHTGATGYEQYF.

This clonotype was picked up a small number of times. The rearrangement joins TRBV9 to TRBJ2-4; no reliable D call. CDR3 length: 15 amino acids. The ends were cut back, 2 bases at V and 1 base at J, with 10 bases in the middle. Germline CDR1 SGDLS, CDR2 YYNGEE. CDR3 sequence (DNA): TGTGCCAGCAGCGTCCTTCCCGGTGCCAAAAACATTCAGTACTTC. This translates into CASSVLPGAKNIQYF.

This clonotype was seen only a few times. The chain has TRBV20-1 and TRBJ2-5, with unresolved D. The J call may be faulty, since TRBJ2-7 better matches the DNA end. CDR1 and CDR2 (germline): DFQATT, SNEGSKA (reference sequence). The CDR3 is 13 amino acids. CDR3 sequence reads: CSARGAVVNEQYF. The CDR3, as DNA: TGCAGTGCTAGAGGGGCAGTGGTAAACGAGCAGTACTTC.

This clonotype turned up a few times. The rearrangement joins TRBV3-1 to TRBJ2-3, with D unclear. CDR1 is LGHDT and CDR2 is YNNKEL in the germline V gene (reference sequence). The CDR3 spans 14 residues. With 4 bases removed from V and 2 bases from J, the gap between germline ends came to 10 bases. The CDR3 bases are TGTGCCAGCAGCCCGATTACAACCACAGATACGCAGTATTTT. Protein: CASSPITTTDTQYF.

This chain connects TRBV18 to TRBJ1-5; D is ambiguous. The V end was cut by 3 bases, the J end by 11 bases, with 20 bases between. Germline CDR1 reads KGHSH; CDR2 reads LQKENI. The CDR3 extends over 15 amino acids. CDR3 DNA: TGTGCCAGCTCACCGGGCTCCTTCACCCTGGGAGCCCAGCATTTT. Amino acid sequence: CASSPGSFTLGAQHF.

The rearrangement joins TRBV28 to TRBJ1-5; D remains ambiguous. The V gene's germline CDR1 is MDHEN and CDR2 SYDVKM. CDR3 size: 15 residues. The germline V and J ends were trimmed by 6 bases and 0 bases, with 12 bases remaining between them. The CDR3 loop is CASSYPTDSNQPQHF. CDR3 nucleotides: TGTGCCAGCAGCTATCCGACGGATAGCAATCAGCCCCAGCATTTT. The whole variable domain, remainder taken from reference TRBV28 and TRBJ1-5, is DVKVTQSSRYLVKRTGEKVFLECVQDMDHENMFWYRQDPGLGLRLIYFSYDVKMKEKGDIPEGYSVSREKKERFSLILESASTNQTSMYLCASSYPTDSNQPQHFGDGTRLSIL.

The gene calls are TRBV11-2 and TRBJ2-7; D is possibly TRBD1 (6 bases). CDR3 length: 15 residues. Germline V gene lookup returns CDR1 SGHAT and CDR2 FQNNGV. V lost 2 bases to trimming and J lost 3 bases, with 14 bases between them. CDR3 nucleotides: TGTGCCAGCAGCTTACAAAGGCAGGGGTGCTACGAGCAGTACTTC. Protein product: CASSLQRQGCYEQYF.

This clonotype appeared a few times. The rearrangement uses TRBV3-1 and TRBJ2-5; D is possibly TRBD1 or TRBD2 (5 bases each). The germline gives CDR1 LGHDT, CDR2 YNNKEL (reference sequence). CDR3 length: 16 residues. Trimming removed 3 bases at V and 3 bases at J, with 17 bases between. CDR3 DNA sequence: TGTGCCAGCAGCCACCTCGGACCGGGACCTAAAGAGACCCAGTACTTC. It yields the protein CASSHLGPGPKETQYF.

The chain couples TRBV20-1 to TRBJ1-2; D perhaps matches TRBD1 (5 bases). V lost 0 bases, J lost 6 bases, and 11 bases lay in between. Germline V gives CDR1 DFQATT, CDR2 SNEGSKA (reference sequence). The CDR3 sequence is 13 residues long. The CDR3 DNA is TGCAGTGCTAGAGATGGGGTGGGGGATGGCTACACCTTC. This codes for CSARDGVGDGYTF.

The chain recombines TRBV6-1 with TRBJ1-1; 8 bases align to TRBD1. The germline V gene has CDR1 MNHNS and CDR2 SASEGT. This CDR3 contains 16 residues. The ends lost 5 bases at V and 1 base at J; junction bases unmatched: 9. The CDR3 region has the DNA TGTGCCAGCAGTCGCCCCCTGGGACAGGCGAACACTGAAGCTTTCTTT. This codes for CASSRPLGQANTEAFF.

There are a few counts of this clonotype. The V call is TRBV5-1, the J call TRBJ2-7; weak D call: TRBD1 (9 bases). The V and J ends lost 4 bases and 3 bases respectively, with 23 bases between them. The CDR3 has 17 amino acids. The germline CDR1 and CDR2 sequences are SGHRS and YFSETQ. The CDR3 DNA sequence: TGCGCCAGCAGCCCCTGGTCGGGAGGGACAGGGCTCTACGAGCAGTACTTC. The encoded protein is CASSPWSGGTGLYEQYF.

V is TRBV29-1 and J is TRBJ2-5; 7 positions match TRBD2. There are 15 residues in the CDR3. V lost 2 bases to trimming and J lost 5 bases; unmatched junction nucleotides: 11. Germline V gives CDR1 SQVTM, CDR2 ANQGSEA. The CDR3: CSVERDYQAGETQYF. The CDR3 DNA reads as TGCAGCGTTGAAAGGGACTACCAGGCAGGGGAGACCCAGTACTTC. Full variable domain (rest looked up from reference TRBV29-1 and TRBJ2-5): SAVISQKPSRDICQRGTSLTIQCQVDSQVTMMFWYRQQPGQSLTLIATANQGSEATYESGFVIDKFPISRPNLTFSTLTVSNMSPEDSSIYLCSVERDYQAGETQYFGPGTRLLVL.

This clonotype was seen more than once but under ten times. The rearrangement uses TRBV27 and TRBJ2-5, with 9 nucleotides matching TRBD2. Losses at the gene ends were 3 bases for V and 9 bases for J; bases not matched to a gene: 14. This CDR3 is built from 16 residues. The germline V gene has CDR1 MNHEY and CDR2 SMNVEV (reference sequence). The CDR3 DNA reads as TGTGCCAGCAGTTTTGAGAGGCGTAGCGGGAGAACTCCCCAGTACTTC. This encodes CASSFERRSGRTPQYF.

V usage is TRBV20-1 and J usage is TRBJ2-3; 9 bases align to TRBD2. The germline gives CDR1 DFQATT, CDR2 SNEGSKA (reference sequence). The CDR3 has 16 amino acids. CDR3 DNA sequence: TGCAGATTAGGAGCGGGGGGAATAACTCAAACAGATACGCAGTATTTT. This codes for CRLGAGGITQTDTQYF.

This clonotype was recorded a few times. This chain connects TRBV20-1 to TRBJ2-4; the D is unclear. The J call is in doubt because the DNA end fits TRBJ2-7 better. The CDR3 consists of 14 residues. The V gene's germline CDR1 is DFQATT and CDR2 SNEGSKA (reference sequence). DNA for the CDR3: TGCAGTGCTAGTAGGCGGACGACCCGCACCGAGCAGTACTTC. Translating it yields CSASRRTTRTEQYF.

The chain recombines TRBV12-3 or TRBV12-4 with TRBJ2-7, with 7 bases fitting TRBD1. CDR3 length equals 15 residues. V shed 6 bases, J shed 5 bases, and the junction held 13 bases outside the gene matches. The CDR3 here is CASSPTGKGHHEQYF. The CDR3 DNA sequence: TGTGCCAGCAGCCCGACAGGGAAGGGGCACCACGAGCAGTACTTC.